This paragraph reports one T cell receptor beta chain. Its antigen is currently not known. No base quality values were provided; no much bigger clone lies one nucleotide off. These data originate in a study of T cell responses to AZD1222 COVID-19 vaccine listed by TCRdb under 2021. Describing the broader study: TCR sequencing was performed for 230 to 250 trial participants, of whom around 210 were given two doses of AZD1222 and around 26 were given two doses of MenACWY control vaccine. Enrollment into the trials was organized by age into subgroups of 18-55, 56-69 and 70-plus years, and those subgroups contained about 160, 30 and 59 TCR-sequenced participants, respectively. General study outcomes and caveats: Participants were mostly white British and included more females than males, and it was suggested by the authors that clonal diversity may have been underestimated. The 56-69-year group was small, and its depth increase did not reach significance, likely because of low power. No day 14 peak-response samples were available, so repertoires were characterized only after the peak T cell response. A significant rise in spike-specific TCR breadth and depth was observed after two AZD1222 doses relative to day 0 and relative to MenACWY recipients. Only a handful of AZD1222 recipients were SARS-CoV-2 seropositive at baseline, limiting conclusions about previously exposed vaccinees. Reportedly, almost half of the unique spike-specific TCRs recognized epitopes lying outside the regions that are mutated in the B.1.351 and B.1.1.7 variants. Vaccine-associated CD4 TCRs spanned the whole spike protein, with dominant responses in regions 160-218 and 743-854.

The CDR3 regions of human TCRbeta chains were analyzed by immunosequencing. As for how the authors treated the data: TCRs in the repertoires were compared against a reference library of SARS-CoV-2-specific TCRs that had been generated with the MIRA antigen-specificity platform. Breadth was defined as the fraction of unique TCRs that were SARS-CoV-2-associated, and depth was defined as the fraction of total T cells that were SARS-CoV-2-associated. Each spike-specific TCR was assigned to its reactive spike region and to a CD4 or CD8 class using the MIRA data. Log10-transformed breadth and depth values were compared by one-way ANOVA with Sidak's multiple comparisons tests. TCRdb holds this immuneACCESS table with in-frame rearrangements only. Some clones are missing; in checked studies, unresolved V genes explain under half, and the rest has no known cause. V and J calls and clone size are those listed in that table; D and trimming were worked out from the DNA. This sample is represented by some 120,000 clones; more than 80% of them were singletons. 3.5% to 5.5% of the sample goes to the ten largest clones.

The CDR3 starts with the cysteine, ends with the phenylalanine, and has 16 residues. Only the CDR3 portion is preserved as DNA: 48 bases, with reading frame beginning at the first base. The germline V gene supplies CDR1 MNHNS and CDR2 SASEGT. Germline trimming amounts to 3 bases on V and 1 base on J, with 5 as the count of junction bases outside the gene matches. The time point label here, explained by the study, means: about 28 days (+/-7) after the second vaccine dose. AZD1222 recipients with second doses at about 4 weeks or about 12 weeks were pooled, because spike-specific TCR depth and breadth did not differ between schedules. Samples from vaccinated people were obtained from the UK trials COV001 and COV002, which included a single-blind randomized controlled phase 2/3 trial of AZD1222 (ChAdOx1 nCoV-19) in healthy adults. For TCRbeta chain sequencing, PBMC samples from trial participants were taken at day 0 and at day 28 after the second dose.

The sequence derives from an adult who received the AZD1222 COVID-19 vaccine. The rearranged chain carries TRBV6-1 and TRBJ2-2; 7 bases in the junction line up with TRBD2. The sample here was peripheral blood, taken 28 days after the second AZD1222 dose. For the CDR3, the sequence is CASSEQGRGNTGELFF. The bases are TGTGCCAGCAGTGAGCAAGGGAGGGGGAACACCGGGGAGCTGTTTTTT.